The sequence of this TCR beta chain was determined in a study of blood T cell repertoires in COVID-19. Details on this clone: The sample holds other DNA sequences that translate to the same CDR3.

TCRdb's table, derived via immunoSEQ multiplex PCR, lists solely in-frame clones and lacks some. The sample lists about 77,000 clones, roughly 90% occurring once. Trimming took off 4 bases at V and 3 bases at J, with 9 bases between the two ends. The CDR3 has 13 amino acids. Looked up from germline, CDR1 is MNHEY and CDR2 is SMNVEV (reference sequence). The chain uses TRBV27 and TRBJ1-1; TRBD1 might be the D (5 bases). This clonotype was obtained from an elderly woman with active or convalescent COVID-19. The sequencing sample was made of peripheral blood. The CDR3 DNA reads TGTGCCAGCAGTTGGACGGGGGACACTGAAGCTTTCTTT. Translating gives CASSWTGDTEAFF.